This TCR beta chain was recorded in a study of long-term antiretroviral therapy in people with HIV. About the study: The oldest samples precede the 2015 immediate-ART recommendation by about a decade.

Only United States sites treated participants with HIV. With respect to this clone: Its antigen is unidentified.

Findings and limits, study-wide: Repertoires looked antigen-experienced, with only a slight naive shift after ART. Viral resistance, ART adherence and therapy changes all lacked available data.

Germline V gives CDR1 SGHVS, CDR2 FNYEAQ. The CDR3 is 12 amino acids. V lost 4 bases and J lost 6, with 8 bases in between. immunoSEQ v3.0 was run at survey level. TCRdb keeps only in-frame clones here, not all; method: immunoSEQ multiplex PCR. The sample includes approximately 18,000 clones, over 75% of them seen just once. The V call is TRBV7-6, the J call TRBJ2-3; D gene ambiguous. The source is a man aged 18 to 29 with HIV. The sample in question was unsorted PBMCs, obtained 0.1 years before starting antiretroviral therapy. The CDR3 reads CASSSPSDTQYF. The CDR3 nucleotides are TGTGCCAGCAGCTCCCCGTCGGATACGCAGTATTTT.